The 17 T cell receptor beta chains in this list originate from one sample, sequenced in a study of graft-versus-host responses after intestinal transplantation (dated by TCRdb to about 2021). The time point label on this specimen signifies: cells obtained before transplantation from donor or recipient. No antigen has been identified for these receptors. The library was built by means of the immunoSEQ multiplex PCR assay. TCRdb took over this immuneACCESS table, retaining in-frame rearrangements with V and J assigned. Such tables are incomplete; in checked studies, under half of the missing clones stem from an unresolved V gene, and the remainder is unexplained. In this sample the table shows tens of thousands of clones, roughly four fifths of which occur a single time. The ten largest clones represent about a sixth of the sample. Sequences were derived from unstimulated CD8+ T cells sorted from spleen or lymph node cells, sampled before intestinal transplant. The receptor set was obtained from a human donor who received an intestinal transplant.

The chain employs TRBV6-6 and TRBJ2-7; D gene uncertain. Germline-derived CDR1 and CDR2 are MNHNY and SVGAGI (reference sequence). The V end lost 2 bases, the J end lost 0 bases, and 8 bases lay between the germline ends. The CDR3 runs 14 residues. The CDR3 region is CASSYGMSSYEQYF. Written as DNA, the CDR3 is TGTGCCAGCAGTTACGGGATGAGCTCCTACGAGCAGTACTTC.

The chain has TRBV29-1 and TRBJ2-7, with 10 bases that match TRBD1. This CDR3 has 14 residues. Germline CDR1 and CDR2: SQVTM and ANQGSEA. V gave up 2 bases and J gave up 3 bases; unmatched junction bases: 4. The CDR3 protein is CSVERGTGDYEQYF. The CDR3 DNA sequence: TGCAGCGTTGAAAGGGGGACAGGGGACTACGAGCAGTACTTC.

The chain joins TRBV9 to TRBJ1-5; 8 positions agree with TRBD1. CDR3 length equals 17 residues. V lost 0 bases and J lost 3; bases outside the gene matches: 8. Germline CDR1 reads SGDLS; CDR2 reads YYNGEE. Here the CDR3 DNA reads TGTGCCAGCAGCGTAGATGGTCGGACAGGGTACAATCAGCCCCAGCATTTT. Encoded protein: CASSVDGRTGYNQPQHF. The variable domain in full, with the rest retrieved from reference TRBV9 and TRBJ1-5, is DSGVTQTPKHLITATGQRVTLRCSPRSGDLSVYWYQQSLDQGLQFLIQYYNGEERAKGNILERFSAQQFPDLHSELNLSSLELGDSALYFCASSVDGRTGYNQPQHFGDGTRLSIL.

This chain joins TRBV5-4 and TRBJ2-7; D remains ambiguous. This CDR3 contains 12 residues. Germline assignment: CDR1 SGHNT and CDR2 YYREEE (reference sequence). Trimming cost V 3 bases and J 3 bases, with 7 bases left between them. The CDR3 DNA follows: TGTGCCAGCAGCTCGGATTACTACGAGCAGTACTTC. This encodes CASSSDYYEQYF.

The V gene is TRBV11-1, the J gene TRBJ2-7; 7 bases are shared with TRBD1. J gave up 0 bases and V 4 bases, and 9 bases lay outside the gene matches. The CDR3 length is 16 residues. The V gene's germline CDR1 is SGHAT and CDR2 FQDESV (reference sequence). The CDR3 nucleotides read TGTGCCAGCAGCTCCGAGCAGGACAGGCTCTCCTACGAGCAGTACTTC. Protein sequence: CASSSEQDRLSYEQYF.

This sequence joins TRBV2 and TRBJ2-3, with no clear D. Per the germline V gene, CDR1 is SNHLY and CDR2 is FYNNEI. The CDR3 runs 12 residues. Trimming took off 4 bases at V and 2 bases at J, with 4 bases between the two ends. CDR3 DNA: TGTGCCAGCAGTGGCTTCACAGATACGCAGTATTTT. It codes for CASSGFTDTQYF.

The chain recombines TRBV28 with TRBJ1-6; 7 bases match TRBD1. After removal of 4 bases from V and 9 bases from J, the junction contained 15 bases not matched to a gene. There are 17 residues in the CDR3. Germline V gene data show CDR1 as MDHEN and CDR2 as SYDVKM. The CDR3, as DNA: TGTGCCAGCAGTTCCCCCACCCAGACAGGGTTAGGTTCACCCCTCCACTTT. It yields the protein CASSSPTQTGLGSPLHF.

V and J are TRBV6-6 and TRBJ1-1; D uncertain. Germline V gives CDR1 MNHNY, CDR2 SVGAGI (reference sequence). V was pared by 2 bases and J by 1 base, with 8 bases between. This CDR3 contains 14 residues. The chain's CDR3 is CASSYTRQNTEAFF. CDR3 bases: TGTGCCAGCAGTTACACTCGGCAGAACACTGAAGCTTTCTTT.

This chain links TRBV7-2 with TRBJ1-2; 10 bases agree with TRBD1. Germline trimming cut 4 bases from V and 8 bases from J; bases unmatched to any gene: 13. The CDR3 has 16 residues. Germline values: CDR1 SGHTA, CDR2 FQGNSA. CDR3 region: CASSSPGQGTRGGYTF. The CDR3 DNA is TGTGCCAGCAGCTCGCCGGGACAGGGGACGCGGGGAGGCTACACCTTC. The complete variable domain, with remaining parts taken from reference TRBV7-2 and TRBJ1-2, reads GAGVSQSPSNKVTEKGKDVELRCDPISGHTALYWYRQSLGQGLEFLIYFQGNSAPDKSGLPSDRFSAERTGGSVSTLTIQRTQQEDSAVYLCASSSPGQGTRGGYTFGSGTRLTVV.

The J gene is TRBJ2-2, the V gene TRBV9; 8 bases are a match to TRBD1. This CDR3 spans 15 amino acids. Germline-derived CDR1 and CDR2 are SGDLS and YYNGEE. Germline trimming cut 4 bases from V and 1 base from J; bases unmatched to any gene: 3. The CDR3 DNA reads as TGTGCCAGCAGCCTCGGGACAGGGAACACCGGGGAGCTGTTTTTT. The encoded protein is CASSLGTGNTGELFF.

This sequence joins TRBV4-2 and TRBJ2-1; 7 bases are shared with TRBD2. The CDR3 spans 13 residues. Unmatched junction bases numbered 3, after V lost 2 bases and J lost 8 bases. CDR1 and CDR2 (germline): LGHNA, YNFKEQ. Written as DNA, the CDR3 is TGTGCCAGCAGCCAATGGGAGGGGTATGAGCAGTTCTTC. Translating gives CASSQWEGYEQFF.

CDR3 bases: TGTGCCAGCAGTTCGGGACTCTCCACCTACGAGCAGTACTTC. Its translation: CASSSGLSTYEQYF. The chain has TRBV27 and TRBJ2-7, with a weak D call TRBD2 (6 bases). CDR3 length equals 14 residues. With 4 bases removed from V and 2 bases from J, the gap between germline ends came to 12 bases. In germline, CDR1 is MNHEY, CDR2 SMNVEV (reference sequence).

This rearrangement joins TRBV2 to TRBJ2-5; 7 bases fit TRBD1. The CDR3 loop spans 13 amino acids. Trimming at V came to 7 bases and at J to 2 bases, leaving 4 bases not matched to a gene. Germline V gives CDR1 SNHLY, CDR2 FYNNEI. CDR3 sequence (DNA): TGTGCCAGCATCATACAGGGGCAAGAGACCCAGTACTTC. It encodes CASIIQGQETQYF.

J is TRBJ2-1 and V is TRBV5-1; TRBD2 agrees at 8 bases. Germline V gene data show CDR1 as SGHRS and CDR2 as YFSETQ. After removal of 0 bases from V and 6 bases from J, the junction contained 8 bases not matched to a gene. This CDR3 has 16 residues. DNA for the CDR3: TGCGCCAGCAGCTTGGAGGGTAGCGGGGAAACCAATGAGCAGTTCTTC. This gives the protein CASSLEGSGETNEQFF.

The chain employs TRBV7-6 and TRBJ1-5; 8 bases line up with TRBD1. This CDR3 contains 19 residues. The J segment lost 3 bases and the V segment lost 1 base, leaving 14 bases of the junction unmatched. From germline, CDR1 is SGHVS and CDR2 FNYEAQ. CDR3 residues: CASSLERGQGLPSNQPQHF. The CDR3 DNA reads TGTGCCAGCAGCTTAGAGCGAGGACAGGGACTCCCATCCAATCAGCCCCAGCATTTT.

The J gene is TRBJ2-1, the V gene TRBV6-6, with 9 bases aligning to TRBD1. Germline CDR1 is MNHNY and CDR2 is SVGAGI (reference sequence). After removal of 8 bases from V and 8 bases from J, the junction contained 10 bases not matched to a gene. The CDR3 consists of 14 residues. CDR3: CASSRTGAGHEQFF. The CDR3 coding sequence is TGTGCCAGCTCTAGGACAGGGGCAGGCCATGAGCAGTTCTTC.

The chain is built from TRBV27 and TRBJ2-7; 8 nucleotides agree with TRBD2. CDR1 is MNHEY, CDR2 SMNVEV, per germline (reference sequence). V was clipped by 8 bases and J by 0 bases; unmatched bases: 3. CDR3 length: 13 amino acids. Here the CDR3 DNA reads TGTGCCAGCGGGAGCGGGAGCTCCTACGAGCAGTACTTC. Translated, it gives CASGSGSSYEQYF.